A single sample gave rise to the 11 T cell receptor beta chains below, sequenced in a study of blood T cell repertoires in COVID-19. The data were produced by immunoSEQ multiplex PCR, yet TCRdb's version contains in-frame clones alone and is incomplete. The repertoire holds approximately 210,000 clones, with roughly 91% as singletons. Sequences were obtained from PBMCs or T cells enriched from blood (not recorded which). All receptors come from a man under 40 in a cohort exposed to, infected with or recovered from COVID-19 (not recorded which).

This clone was seen a single time. The chain uses TRBV19 and TRBJ1-5; 7 bases map to TRBD1. The CDR3 has 15 amino acids. J lost 0 bases, V lost 7 bases, and 6 bases had no gene match. The germline V gene has CDR1 LNHDA and CDR2 SQIVND (reference sequence). DNA for the CDR3: TGTGCCAGTAATAACGACAGGGATAGCAATCAGCCCCAGCATTTT. This gives the protein CASNNDRDSNQPQHF.

The J gene is TRBJ1-5, the V gene TRBV18; D is perhaps TRBD1 (5 bases). Per germline, CDR1 KGHSH and CDR2 LQKENI. The CDR3 is made up of 12 amino acids. V dropped 4 bases and J dropped 10 bases, with 11 bases sitting between them. CDR3 coding DNA: TGTGCCAGCTCACGGCGGGACGGCCCCCAGCATTTT. Translated: CASSRRDGPQHF.

In its sample, this clone was seen once. The genes are TRBV5-4 and TRBJ1-2; tentatively, D is TRBD1 (5 bases). This CDR3 has 15 amino acids. CDR1 and CDR2 (germline): SGHNT, YYREEE (reference sequence). The V and J ends lost 1 base and 4 bases respectively, with 14 bases between them. The DNA for the CDR3 is TGTGCCAGCAGCTTGTTACTGCAGGGCGGCTATGGCTACACCTTC. This sequence encodes CASSLLLQGGYGYTF.

The chain joins TRBV6-1 to TRBJ2-3; a weak D match, TRBD1 (6 bases). Germline CDR1 and CDR2: MNHNS and SASEGT. V lost 3 bases, J lost 0 bases, and 10 bases lay in between. The CDR3 runs to 15 residues. CDR3 DNA: TGTGCCAGCAGTGATCCAGGGGTAAGCACAGATACGCAGTATTTT. Amino acids: CASSDPGVSTDTQYF.

V gene TRBV28 combines with J gene TRBJ2-3, with D unclear. The CDR3 is made up of 14 amino acids. The germline CDR1 and CDR2 sequences are MDHEN and SYDVKM. V was clipped by 3 bases and J by 2 bases, with 9 bases between them. This chain's CDR3 is CASSLSRSTDTQYF. CDR3 coding DNA: TGTGCCAGCAGTTTGTCGAGATCCACAGATACGCAGTATTTT. Using reference TRBV28 and TRBJ2-3 for the parts outside the CDR3, the full variable domain is DVKVTQSSRYLVKRTGEKVFLECVQDMDHENMFWYRQDPGLGLRLIYFSYDVKMKEKGDIPEGYSVSREKKERFSLILESASTNQTSMYLCASSLSRSTDTQYFGPGTRLTVL.

The rearrangement links TRBV25-1 to TRBJ1-1; 9 positions agree with TRBD1. V was clipped by 6 bases and J by 3 bases; unmatched bases: 14. Germline CDR1 MGHDK, CDR2 SYGVNS. CDR3 length: 17 residues. CDR3 sequence: CASRSAGTGILYTEAFF. DNA of the CDR3: TGTGCCAGCAGATCAGCTGGGACAGGGATTTTGTACACTGAAGCTTTCTTT.

This clone has a handful of counts. This chain links TRBV6-5 with TRBJ1-1, with D hard to call. V was pared by 6 bases and J by 6 bases, with 8 bases between. Germline loops: CDR1 MNHEY, CDR2 SVGAGI. CDR3 length: 11 residues. DNA of the CDR3: TGTGCCAGCAGCTCAGGTTCTGAAGCTTTCTTT. Translating gives CASSSGSEAFF.

The V and J genes are TRBV6-1 and TRBJ2-1; possible D gene TRBD2, 6 bases. Trimming stripped 3 bases from V and 9 bases from J, with 21 bases between. This CDR3 comprises 16 residues. Germline V gene sequence: CDR1 MNHNS, CDR2 SASEGT. CDR3: CASSEDLGRISGEQFF. The CDR3 DNA reads TGTGCCAGCAGTGAGGATCTAGGGAGGATCAGCGGTGAGCAGTTCTTC.

V usage is TRBV27 and J usage is TRBJ2-7, with D perhaps matching TRBD1 (6 bases). This CDR3 region has 14 residues. V was shortened by 6 bases and J by 2 bases, with 14 bases between the two germline ends. In germline, CDR1 is MNHEY, CDR2 SMNVEV (reference sequence). CDR3 DNA sequence: TGTGCCAGCAGGAACAGGGTGGTCCCCTACGAGCAGTACTTC. Amino acids: CASRNRVVPYEQYF.

The V and J genes are TRBV9 and TRBJ2-3; 11 bases line up with TRBD2. Germline loops: CDR1 SGDLS, CDR2 YYNGEE. Trimming took 3 bases from V and 4 from J; bases not matched to a gene: 10. This CDR3 region has 17 residues. CDR3 protein: CASSAQRLAGNADTQYF. CDR3 nucleotides: TGTGCCAGCAGCGCCCAACGACTAGCGGGAAACGCAGATACGCAGTATTTT.

This CDR3 is CASSLSLDRAYGYTF. The CDR3 nucleotides read TGTGCCAGCAGTTTATCCCTGGACAGGGCCTATGGCTACACCTTC. The chain links TRBV28 to TRBJ1-2; 8 bases match TRBD1. This CDR3 contains 15 residues. Trimming at V came to 1 base and at J to 4 bases, leaving 5 bases not matched to a gene. Germline CDR1 MDHEN, CDR2 SYDVKM.